This is a list of T cell receptor beta chains from one sample in a study of OX40 agonist ivuxolimab in advanced cancers. Only in-frame clones appear in the TCRdb table, and some are missing; sequencing was by immunoSEQ multiplex PCR. The data contain some 86,000 clones, about 85% of them singletons. The sequences come from CD4+ or CD8+ T cells sorted from blood, collected in a trial of the OX40 agonist ivuxolimab. The source of these receptors is an adult with an advanced solid tumor such as melanoma, head and neck, liver or kidney cancer. CDR3s include the opening cysteine and the closing phenylalanine or tryptophan.

>TRBV7-9
CASTLTGYYGYTF
>TRBV19
CASSMRKEIQPQHF
>TRBV18
CASTRTGNTGELFF
>TRBV13
CASSLGGTLYGYTF
>TRBV27
CASSSPDRANTGELFF
>TRBV5-4
CASSVRAGSYEQYF
>TRBV6-5
CASREIGEETQYF
>TRBV5-7
CASSPGGEEAFF
>TRBV18
CASSPTTDRSSGNTIYF
>TRBV5-3
CARSLGKRDWTRHSVETQYF
>TRBV5-6
CASSLELAGGPGELFF
>TRBV7-2
CASSLAAGLAELPYEQYF
>TRBV19
CASSISGLNQETQYF
>TRBV7-3
CASSPGPGETQYF
>TRBV9
CASSLSGARETQYF
>TRBV27
CASSFTREWSEQYF
>TRBV11-1
CASTLLGLAGDEQFF
>TRBV27
CASSLVRINNEQFF
>TRBV10-2
CASRGTTDNEQFF
>TRBV7-3
CASSFGGAVDEQYF
>TRBV9
CASSVATTGELFF
>TRBV19
CASSILGGAGNIQYF
>TRBV5-8
CASSFRTSGSYEQFF
>TRBV27
CASSLDQEDNEQFF
>TRBV19
CASSVGVNGDTQYF
>TRBV18
CASSPTATNTGELFF
>TRBV4-3
CASSQSDRARETQYF
>TRBV30
CAWSPKAQQETQYF
>TRBV19
CASSPPGRTNTGELFF
>TRBV9
CASSVVGTPEGVNTEAFF
>TRBV7-2
CASSLQEAGVYEQYF
>TRBV9
CASSGSGNYNEQFF
>TRBV7-2
CASSPRAGSYEQYF
>TRBV7-2
CASSLAEDIPSGYTF
>TRBV5-1
CASSSSTATEAFF
>TRBV14
CASSHQMVLSYNEQFF
>TRBV27
CASSLSLSRRDTQYF
>TRBV29-1
CSVVWARRDEQYF
>TRBV19
CASSIFGGNYEQYF
>TRBV7-9
CASHDQVAGAGELFF
>TRBV19
CASSIGGLAKNIQYF
>TRBV6-5
CASSRGGLGHNEQFF
>TRBV18
CASSPPNGGEQYF
>TRBV6-5
CASSYKLTATYEQYF
>TRBV11-3
CASSLSGISGGEQYF
>TRBV5-1
CASSFRSSGLAGGAAGELFF
>TRBV2
CASSSLDSYEQYF
>TRBV7-6
CASSLEVASGAYEQYF